This T cell receptor (beta chain) was retrieved from a study of cytomegalovirus exposure and HLA in healthy donors. Study-level results: Both high specificity and high sensitivity reportedly marked the classifier's diagnosis of cytomegalovirus status. A later analysis reportedly identified an Asian-associated ancestry cluster as carrying fewer N-insertions than the roughly 700-donor mean.

Vbeta (60) and Jbeta (13) primers were used in the PCR. The protocol was immunoSEQ multiplex PCR, while the TCRdb copy is restricted to in-frame clones and leaves out a portion. The sample lists 150,000 to 200,000 clones, roughly 77% occurring once. The CDR3 spans 15 residues. Between the trimmed V and J ends, which lost 6 bases and 0 bases, there was a span of 15 bases. CDR1 and CDR2 (germline): MNHEY, SVGAGI. As for this clone: What it recognizes is unknown.

This receptor was obtained from a male donor in good health and CMV-seronegative. V gene TRBV6-5 combines with J gene TRBJ2-7, with D maybe TRBD1 (6 bases). Material for sequencing was PBMCs. The CDR3 region is CASSSQQGSSYEQYF. CDR3 sequence (DNA): TGTGCCAGCAGCTCCCAACAGGGAAGCTCCTACGAGCAGTACTTC.